Below, 21 T cell receptor beta chains from the same sample are listed, as sequenced in a study of T cells after yellow fever vaccination. TCRdb fed the 5' RACE reads into MiXCR, producing one record per CDR3 protein. The sample yields more than 95,000 distinct CDR3 sequences, approximately 7% seen once. Sequencing used CD4+ T cells sorted from PBMCs, obtained 9 to 11 days after the first yellow fever vaccination. These receptors were obtained from a man younger than 35 who received the YFV17D yellow fever vaccine.

There are many counts of this clonotype. The V gene is TRBV6-1, the J gene TRBJ2-1; maybe TRBD2 (5 bases). Trimming took off 0 bases at V and 2 bases at J, with 11 bases between the two ends. Germline CDR1 reads MNHNS; CDR2 reads SASEGT. This CDR3 contains 16 residues. The CDR3 here is CASSEAHGVPYNEQFF. The CDR3 DNA reads as TGTGCCAGCAGTGAAGCGCACGGGGTGCCCTACAATGAGCAGTTCTTC.

The CDR3 DNA follows: TGTGCCAGCAGCTTAGTAGGGGGCCCAGATACGCAGTATTTT. As protein: CASSLVGGPDTQYF. V is TRBV7-2 and J is TRBJ2-3; 7 bases line up with TRBD1. Germline trimming cut 1 base from V and 4 bases from J; bases unmatched to any gene: 2. This CDR3 has 14 amino acids. Germline V gene lookup returns CDR1 SGHTA and CDR2 FQGNSA.

Ten or more counts support this clonotype. The CDR3 DNA sequence: TGTGCCGTTCACAGGGGCCTTCGGGATACGCAGTATTTT. Its protein product is CAVHRGLRDTQYF. V and J are TRBV7-2 and TRBJ2-3; 7 positions agree with TRBD1. CDR3 length equals 13 residues. Germline V CDR1 and CDR2: SGHTA, FQGNSA. J was trimmed by 6 bases and V by 11 bases; bases with no gene match: 11.

Comments on this clonotype: The germline gene is not matched at one end of the junction; a read error may be the cause. The chain uses TRBV5-1 and TRBJ2-3; D is perhaps TRBD1 or TRBD2 (6 bases each). The V gene's germline CDR1 is SGHRS and CDR2 YFSETQ. The CDR3 has 15 amino acids. The DNA of the CDR3 is TGCGCCAGCAGCATTCGGGGGCCCCCCACAGATGCGCAGTATTTT. Protein sequence: CASSIRGPPTDAQYF.

This clonotype appeared many times. The rearrangement joins TRBV12-3 or TRBV12-4 to TRBJ1-2; D ambiguous. The V end was cut by 4 bases, the J end by 5 bases, with 11 bases between. This CDR3 has 13 residues. The CDR3 reads CASSSGPGYGYTF. CDR3 in DNA: TGTGCCAGCAGTTCCGGGCCCGGATATGGCTACACCTTC.

This clonotype was counted a few times. V gene TRBV24-1 combines with J gene TRBJ2-5; D gene ambiguous. Germline V CDR1 and CDR2: KGHDR, SFDVKD. CDR3 length equals 14 residues. V was cut by 4 bases and J by 5 bases, with 13 bases left in between. The CDR3, as DNA: TGTGCCACCAGTGACCCAAGGGCGACGGAGACCCAGTACTTC. The encoded protein is CATSDPRATETQYF.

This clonotype was counted ten times or more. The chain joins TRBV20-1 to TRBJ1-3, with TRBD1 matching 8 bases. V trimming: 7 bases; J trimming: 3 bases; junction bases outside the gene matches: 11. The CDR3 has 15 residues. CDR1 is DFQATT and CDR2 is SNEGSKA in the germline V gene (reference sequence). CDR3 DNA: TGCAGTGGCAAGGACAGGGCCCACCGTGGAAACACCATATATTTT. This codes for CSGKDRAHRGNTIYF.

This clonotype was seen a handful of times. At one end, the junction sequence differs from germline, possibly due to a read error. The V call is TRBV15, the J call TRBJ2-3; 8 bases are a match to TRBD2. Per the germline V gene, CDR1 is LNHNV and CDR2 is YYDKDF (reference sequence). CDR3 length equals 13 residues. CDR3 residues: CATSRDRAGGQDF. The CDR3 bases are TGTGCCACCAGCAGAGATAGGGCGGGGGGCCAGGATTTT. Full variable domain (missing parts from reference TRBV15 and TRBJ2-3): DAMVIQNPRYQVTQFGKPVTLSCSQTLNHNVMYWYQQKSSQAPKLLFHYYDKDFNNEADTPDNFQSRRPNTSFCFLDIRSPGLGDTAMYLCATSRDRAGGQDFGPGTRLTVL.

This clonotype was detected ten times or more. The rearrangement uses TRBV20-1 and TRBJ1-6, with a tentative D call TRBD1 (5 bases). V lost 6 bases to trimming and J lost 5 bases, with 11 bases between them. This CDR3 has 13 amino acids. Germline V gene data show CDR1 as DFQATT and CDR2 as SNEGSKA (reference sequence). The CDR3: CSASPGNNSPLHF. DNA for the CDR3: TGCAGTGCCAGCCCAGGGAATAATTCACCCCTCCACTTT.

This clonotype was seen repeatedly, ten times or more. The J gene is TRBJ2-3, the V gene TRBV5-4, with TRBD2 matching over 11 bases. Germline values: CDR1 SGHNT, CDR2 YYREEE (reference sequence). This CDR3 is 16 amino acids long. Trimming took 4 bases from V and 6 from J; bases not matched to a gene: 10. This chain's CDR3 is CASSPRVSGGEDTQYF. In DNA, the CDR3 is TGTGCCAGCAGCCCACGAGTTAGCGGGGGGGAGGATACGCAGTATTTT.

This clonotype was seen at least ten times. The chain joins TRBV11-3 to TRBJ2-7; D gene ambiguous. CDR1 is SGHNT and CDR2 is YENEEA in the germline V gene. This CDR3 region has 13 residues. V lost 1 base and J lost 2, with 6 bases in between. CDR3 in amino acids: CASSLGEAYEQYF. CDR3 bases: TGTGCCAGCAGCTTAGGCGAAGCCTACGAGCAGTACTTC.

As for this clonotype: This may come from a read error, since a much larger clone is one base off. The V and J genes are TRBV24-1 and TRBJ2-3; D perhaps matches TRBD1 (7 bases). The CDR3 has 15 residues. Looked up from germline, CDR1 is KGHDR and CDR2 is SFDVKD. V was clipped by 5 bases and J by 3 bases, with 14 bases between them. The CDR3: CATSVGSGGTDTQYF. DNA of the CDR3: TGTGCCACCAGTGTTGGGTCAGGGGGGACAGATACGCAGTATTTT.

This clonotype was counted at least ten times. V gene TRBV5-1 combines with J gene TRBJ2-5, with D perhaps matching TRBD1 or TRBD2 (6 bases each). Trimming cost V 4 bases and J 1 base, with 14 bases left between them. The CDR3 runs to 15 residues. Germline values: CDR1 SGHRS, CDR2 YFSETQ. The CDR3 loop is CASSLTGATQETQYF. CDR3 bases: TGCGCCAGCAGCCTAACGGGGGCTACCCAAGAGACCCAGTACTTC. The variable domain in full, with the rest retrieved from reference TRBV5-1 and TRBJ2-5, is KAGVTQTPRYLIKTRGQQVTLSCSPISGHRSVSWYQQTPGQGLQFLFEYFSETQRNKGNFPGRFSGRQFSNSRSEMNVSTLELGDSALYLCASSLTGATQETQYFGPGTRLLVL.

The table lists this clonotype with many counts. V usage is TRBV5-6 and J usage is TRBJ1-6; tentative D call: TRBD1 (6 bases). The germline V and J ends were trimmed by 1 base and 6 bases, with 17 bases remaining between them. Germline lookup yields CDR1 SGHDT and CDR2 YYEEEE. This CDR3 is 17 amino acids long. CDR3 amino acids: CASSLRYRAEGNSPLHF. The CDR3 DNA is TGTGCCAGCAGCTTGAGGTACAGGGCAGAAGGTAATTCACCCCTCCACTTT.

The genes are TRBV7-3 and TRBJ2-2, with a tentative D call TRBD2 (6 bases). CDR1 is SGHTA and CDR2 is FQGTGA in the germline V gene. The CDR3 sequence is 16 residues long. The V end was cut by 6 bases, the J end by 5 bases, with 19 bases between. The CDR3 sequence is CASSPTTGAGTGELFF. CDR3 DNA: TGTGCCAGCAGTCCCACGACTGGTGCGGGGACCGGGGAGCTGTTTTTT.

Regarding this clonotype: A much larger clonotype is one base distant, so this may be a read error. The chain employs TRBV20-1 and TRBJ1-6; 7 bases line up with TRBD1. V lost 5 bases, J lost 10 bases, and 11 bases stayed unmatched. Germline CDR1 reads DFQATT; CDR2 reads SNEGSKA (reference sequence). There are 14 residues in the CDR3. The CDR3 DNA reads as TGCAGTGCTCTACGTGGGGACAGTAGGTCACCCCTCCACTTT. Its translation is CSALRGDSRSPLHF.

This clonotype came up a few times. The J gene is TRBJ2-7, the V gene TRBV20-1; 9 bases fit TRBD2. CDR3 length equals 17 residues. Unmatched junction bases numbered 16, after V lost 3 bases and J lost 4 bases. Per germline, CDR1 DFQATT and CDR2 SNEGSKA (reference sequence). The CDR3 DNA reads as TGCAGTGCTAGGGACTCGTTCTCGGCGGGGGGGCGTTACGAGCAGTACTTC. This sequence encodes CSARDSFSAGGRYEQYF.

In this sample, this clonotype turned up many times. The V call is TRBV19, the J call TRBJ2-7, with a weak D call TRBD1 (5 bases). The germline CDR1 and CDR2 sequences are LNHDA and SQIVND (reference sequence). Trimming removed 9 bases at V and 2 bases at J, with 17 bases between. The CDR3 totals 14 residues. The CDR3 coding sequence is TGTGCCAGCTCAGACAGTACCTTTACCTACGAGCAGTACTTC. Translation gives CASSDSTFTYEQYF.

This clonotype appeared many times. The chain uses TRBV7-6 and TRBJ1-6; D not resolved. Trimming left V 5 bases short and J 6 bases short, with 8 bases between. In germline, CDR1 is SGHVS, CDR2 FNYEAQ. The CDR3 consists of 13 residues. DNA for the CDR3: TGTGCCAGCAGCCCCCAACTTAATTCACCCCTCCACTTT. Its translation: CASSPQLNSPLHF. The full variable domain, rest sourced from reference TRBV7-6 and TRBJ1-6, is GAGVSQSPRYKVTKRGQDVALRCDPISGHVSLYWYRQALGQGPEFLTYFNYEAQQDKSGLPNDRFSAERPEGSISTLTIQRTEQRDSAMYRCASSPQLNSPLHFGNGTRLTVT.

At least ten counts were recorded for this clonotype. The chain recombines TRBV19 with TRBJ1-5; D is unclear. The CDR3 is 15 residues long. Trimming shortened V by 0 bases and J by 2 bases, and 8 bases separated the two germline ends. Germline V gives CDR1 LNHDA, CDR2 SQIVND (reference sequence). The DNA for the CDR3 is TGTGCCAGTAGTATAGAGGAGGGCGGCAATCAGCCCCAGCATTTT. Amino acids: CASSIEEGGNQPQHF.

The table lists this clonotype with many counts. The chain recombines TRBV4-3 with TRBJ2-1; D may match TRBD1 or TRBD2 (7 bases each). CDR3 size: 14 residues. Germline V gene data show CDR1 as LGHNA and CDR2 as YSLEER. Between the trimmed V and J ends, which lost 1 base and 7 bases, there was a span of 11 bases. CDR3 DNA: TGCGCCAGCAGCCAAGTCAGGGGGGGAAATGAGCAGTTCTTC. Protein product: CASSQVRGGNEQFF.